These 5 T cell receptor beta chains came from one sample sequenced in a study of CD8 T cells in ankylosing spondylitis. TCRdb recomputed calls from the 5' RACE reads with MiXCR, one row per CDR3 protein. The data hold about 240,000 distinct CDR3 sequences, with roughly 10% observed a single time. The source material was blood, either unsorted or a sorted T cell fraction (not recorded which). The receptors stem from a male donor with ankylosing spondylitis or in good health (not recorded which).

This clonotype appeared many times. V gene TRBV9 combines with J gene TRBJ2-5; 9 nucleotides align to TRBD2. Trimming cost V 0 bases and J 6 bases; bases outside gene matches: 9. The CDR3 sequence is 16 residues long. The V gene's germline CDR1 is SGDLS and CDR2 YYNGEE. CDR3 in amino acids: CASSVGAAGGVQTQYF. CDR3 in DNA: TGTGCCAGCAGCGTAGGGGCAGCGGGAGGTGTGCAGACCCAGTACTTC.

This clonotype was observed at least ten times. The chain couples TRBV20-1 to TRBJ2-3; 14 bases agree with TRBD2. V shed 6 bases and J 2 bases; nucleotides not matched to a gene: 10. The CDR3 is 17 residues long. Germline V gene data show CDR1 as DFQATT and CDR2 as SNEGSKA (reference sequence). This CDR3 reads CSAQAGTSGGFTDTQYF. As DNA, the CDR3 is TGCAGTGCCCAAGCCGGGACTAGCGGGGGATTCACAGATACGCAGTATTTT.

The table lists this clonotype with many counts. The rearrangement uses TRBV5-1 and TRBJ1-1; D unclear. V gave up 0 bases and J gave up 12 bases, with 15 bases separating them. This CDR3 spans 13 amino acids. Germline CDR1 and CDR2: SGHRS and YFSETQ. The CDR3 sequence: CASSLGGGSSSFF. In nucleotides, the CDR3 is TGCGCCAGCAGCTTGGGGGGAGGGTCGTCTTCTTTCTTT.

This clonotype was picked up many times. The V call is TRBV9, the J call TRBJ2-5, with a weak D call TRBD2 (5 bases). This CDR3 is 14 amino acids long. In germline, CDR1 is SGDLS, CDR2 YYNGEE. Trimming cost V 1 base and J 3 bases, with 10 bases left between them. The CDR3 loop reads CASSVIGGEETQYF. CDR3 in DNA: TGTGCCAGCAGCGTAATAGGAGGCGAAGAGACCCAGTACTTC.

As concerns this clonotype: This may stem from a read error, because a much larger clone lies one nucleotide away. The J gene is TRBJ2-1, the V gene TRBV20-1; 8 bases are a match to TRBD2. The CDR3 has 13 residues. With V trimmed by 6 bases and J by 9 bases, 10 bases remained unmatched. CDR1 and CDR2 (germline): DFQATT, SNEGSKA (reference sequence). In nucleotides, the CDR3 is TGCAGTGCCCCTCTGCGGGAGGACGCTGAGCAGTTCTTC. Translating it yields CSAPLREDAEQFF.